This T cell receptor beta chain was profiled in a study of blood T cell repertoires in COVID-19. About the study: The study drew acute and convalescent COVID-19 samples from the United States, Italy and Spain. T cells, B-cell-depleted T cells, or PBMCs supplied cDNA or gDNA.

Source study methods: Amplified reference gene primers provided the basis for estimating nucleated cell counts. Clones were sequenced by immunoSEQ multiplex PCR, and TCRdb holds only the in-frame ones, with some missing. The DNA was the basis for D and trimming; V, J and clone size are from that table. The sample has fewer than 70,000 clones, about 86% seen once; the top ten hold less than 15%. Germline V gives CDR1 MNHNY, CDR2 SVGAGI (reference sequence). Unmatched junction bases numbered 11, after V lost 8 bases and J lost 5 bases. The CDR3 loop spans 15 amino acids. Source material: peripheral blood. V is TRBV6-6 and J is TRBJ2-2, with 7 bases aligning to TRBD1. The receptor was isolated from a human donor in a cohort sampled during active COVID-19. Here the CDR3 reads CASLPRGGRTGELFF. CDR3 in DNA: TGTGCCAGCTTACCTAGAGGGGGCCGTACCGGGGAGCTGTTTTTT.